This T cell receptor beta chain was captured by sequencing in a study of blood T cells in healthy people across ages. The second PCR ran about 6 to 11 cycles with a sample-barcoded 5' primer and J-beta primers. Each sample provided no less than 2.5 million CDR3-containing paired-end reads. TCRdb re-derived calls from the 5' RACE reads in MiXCR, one entry per CDR3 protein. The data hold 650,000 to 950,000 distinct CDR3 sequences, with around 45% observed a single time. Germline V gene lookup returns CDR1 MNHEY and CDR2 SVGAGI. Trimming removed 0 bases from V and 6 bases from J, with 7 bases in between. This CDR3 region has 13 residues. As to this clonotype: Its specificity is unknown.

Healthy individuals of Caucasian origin from Russia, aged 6 to 90, served as donors. Study outcomes and limitations: Estimated diversity that came from one million T cells was considered an underestimate.

This receptor was taken from a man aged 60 to 75 in good health. The gene calls are TRBV6-5 and TRBJ2-3; no clear D gene. The sequenced material came from blood. CDR3 DNA sequence: TGTGCCAGCAGTTACTCTGTCCTTGATACGCAGTATTTT. Encoded protein: CASSYSVLDTQYF.